This T cell receptor (beta chain) is drawn from a study of identical twins. The CDR3 has 16 residues. The J segment lost 7 bases and the V segment lost 5 bases, leaving 13 bases of the junction unmatched. From the 5' RACE reads, TCRdb called clonotypes with MiXCR, one entry per CDR3 protein. The sample records around 240,000 distinct CDR3 sequences, more than 9% being singletons. J is TRBJ2-2 and V is TRBV12-3 or TRBV12-4; 7 bases agree with TRBD2. The sample was memory T cells sorted from blood. The TCR sequence derives from a man in his forties or fifties in good health. The CDR3 nucleotides are TGTGCCAGCAGTCACGGTAGCGGGCGAACTTACGGGGAGCTGTTTTTT. It yields the protein CASSHGSGRTYGELFF.